The entry below describes one T cell receptor beta chain. Its specificity is not known. The record originates from a study of shared clonotypes between healthy human individuals. Sorted-subset replicate PCR reactions contained roughly 210 ng DNA, corresponding to approximately 30,000 T cell genomes. The data were produced by immunoSEQ multiplex PCR, yet TCRdb's version contains in-frame clones alone and is incomplete. The sample has about 690,000 clones, around 90% seen once. This CDR3 is 16 amino acids long. Germline V gene data show CDR1 as SGHTA and CDR2 as FQGNSA. V lost 2 bases and J lost 4; bases outside the gene matches: 9. Findings and limits, study-wide: The small donor group covered limited genetic and exposure diversity.

Specimen: memory CD8+ T cells from PBMCs. Sample subset: CD45RO+ cells pooled with CCR7-negative TemRA cells. The chain links TRBV7-2 to TRBJ2-5, with 8 bases identical to TRBD2. This TCR was sampled from a man younger than 35 in good health. Some clones in this sample may be carry-over from other donors' samples. DNA of the CDR3: TGTGCCAGCAGCTTATTCGGTAGCGGGATGGGAGAGACCCAGTACTTC. Protein product: CASSLFGSGMGETQYF.